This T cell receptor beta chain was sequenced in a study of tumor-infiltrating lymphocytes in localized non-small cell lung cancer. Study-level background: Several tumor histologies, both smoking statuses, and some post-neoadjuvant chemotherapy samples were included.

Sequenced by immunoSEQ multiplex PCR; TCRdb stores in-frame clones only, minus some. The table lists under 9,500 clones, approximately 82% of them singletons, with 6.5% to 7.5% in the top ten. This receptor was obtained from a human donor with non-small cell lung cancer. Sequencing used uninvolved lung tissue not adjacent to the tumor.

The CDR3 loop reads CAWSVRAGAFTGELFF. The CDR3 nucleotides are TGTGCCTGGAGTGTACGGGCGGGGGCCTTCACCGGGGAGCTGTTTTTT. The genes are TRBV30 and TRBJ2-2, with D possibly being TRBD2 (7 bases). This CDR3 region has 16 residues. V was trimmed by 0 bases and J by 4 bases, leaving 15 bases between them. Germline values: CDR1 GTSNPN, CDR2 SVGIG (reference sequence).